The clone carrying this T cell receptor (beta chain) was picked up many times. Two oligonucleotides, mixed equimolar, formed the beta constant-region primer covering TRBC1 and TRBC2. TCRdb reprocessed the UMI-ligation and nested PCR reads via MiXCR and lists one record per CDR3 protein. Of about 4,600 distinct CDR3 sequences in the sample, 7.2% were seen once. The sample belongs to a study of naive and memory T cell subsets. The germline V gene has CDR1 SEHNR and CDR2 FQNEAQ (reference sequence). The CDR3 is 13 residues long. With 6 bases clipped from V and 5 bases from J, the junction kept 7 bases outside the gene matches.

The sequence was obtained from a human donor in good health. The chain has TRBV7-9 and TRBJ2-7, with TRBD1 matching over 7 bases. Input material: CD4+ TEMRA cells from blood. Subset meaning: effector memory re-expressing CD45RA, CD45RA+ CD27-. The CDR3 DNA follows: TGTGCCAGCAGGAAGACAGGGACGGACGAGCAGTACTTC. It is translated as CASRKTGTDEQYF.